This section outlines one T cell receptor (beta chain) sequence together with its context. PCR involved 60 Vbeta and 13 Jbeta primers. Clones were sequenced by immunoSEQ multiplex PCR, and TCRdb holds only the in-frame ones, with some missing. The sample carries 150,000 to 200,000 clones, approximately 72% recorded once. These data come from a study of cytomegalovirus exposure and HLA in healthy donors. Trimming shortened V by 6 bases and J by 2 bases, and 10 bases separated the two germline ends. CDR1 WSHSY and CDR2 SAAADI come from the germline V gene. The CDR3 is 14 residues long. The chain employs TRBV10-2 and TRBJ2-2; perhaps TRBD2 as D (7 bases). Sequenced sample: PBMCs. This clonotype was sampled from a man aged 40-55 years in good health and CMV-seropositive. DNA for the CDR3: TGCGCCAGCAGGGGGGGGCTCAACACCGGGGAGCTGTTTTTT. Translated, it gives CASRGGLNTGELFF.